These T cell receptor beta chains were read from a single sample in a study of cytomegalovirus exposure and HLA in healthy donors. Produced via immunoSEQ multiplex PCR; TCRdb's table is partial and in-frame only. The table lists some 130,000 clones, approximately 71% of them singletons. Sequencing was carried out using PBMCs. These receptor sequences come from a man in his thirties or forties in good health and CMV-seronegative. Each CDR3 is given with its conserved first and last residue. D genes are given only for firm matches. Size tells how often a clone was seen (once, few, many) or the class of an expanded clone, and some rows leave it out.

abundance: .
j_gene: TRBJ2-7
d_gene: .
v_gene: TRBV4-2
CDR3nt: TGTGCCAGCAGCCAAGATAGCATTTCCGAGCAGTACTTC
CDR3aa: CASSQDSISEQYF

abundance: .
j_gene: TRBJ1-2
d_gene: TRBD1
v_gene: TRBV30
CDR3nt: TGTGCCTGGAGTGGAGGGGGCGCCTTTGGCTACACCTTC
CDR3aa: CAWSGGGAFGYTF

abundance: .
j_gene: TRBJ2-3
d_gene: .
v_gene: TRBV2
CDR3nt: TGTGCCAGCAACGTCCTCTCGGCAGATACGCAGTATTTT
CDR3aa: CASNVLSADTQYF

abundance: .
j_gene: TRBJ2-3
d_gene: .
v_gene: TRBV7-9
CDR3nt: TGTGCCAGCAGCCCCCGGACTGGTCGCGGGGATACGCAGTATTTT
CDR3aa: CASSPRTGRGDTQYF

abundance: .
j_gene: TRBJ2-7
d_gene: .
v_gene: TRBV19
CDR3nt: TGTGCCAGTAGCAAAAAGGGGCCCTCCTACGAGCAGTACTTC
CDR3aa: CASSKKGPSYEQYF

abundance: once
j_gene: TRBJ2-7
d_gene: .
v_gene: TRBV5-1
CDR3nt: TGCGCCAGCAGCGACCCGGGAGAGGGCTACGAGCAGTACTTC
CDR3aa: CASSDPGEGYEQYF

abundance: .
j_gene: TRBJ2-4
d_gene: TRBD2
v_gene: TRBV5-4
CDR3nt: TGTGCCAGCAGCGGCAGGCGGCCTGGGACTAGCGGGAGCAGAAACATTCAGTACTTC
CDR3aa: CASSGRRPGTSGSRNIQYF

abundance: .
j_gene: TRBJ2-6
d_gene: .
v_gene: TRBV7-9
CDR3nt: TGTGCCAGCAGCTTAGCACCGGTTTCCGGGGCCAACGTCCTGACTTTC
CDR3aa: CASSLAPVSGANVLTF

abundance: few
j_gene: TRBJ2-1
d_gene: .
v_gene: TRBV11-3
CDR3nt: TGTGCCAGCAGCTTAGATCCCAGCTACAATGAGCAGTTCTTC
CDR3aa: CASSLDPSYNEQFF

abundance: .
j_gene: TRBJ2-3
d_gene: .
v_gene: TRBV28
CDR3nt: TGTGCCAGCAGTCCCTTTGCGGGAAGCACAGATACGCAGTATTTT
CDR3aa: CASSPFAGSTDTQYF

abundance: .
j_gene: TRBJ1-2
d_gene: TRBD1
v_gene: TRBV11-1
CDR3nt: TGTGCCAGCAGCCCGGACAGGGCGAGTGGCTACACCTTC
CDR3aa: CASSPDRASGYTF

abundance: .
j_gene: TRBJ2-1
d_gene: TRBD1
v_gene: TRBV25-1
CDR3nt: TGTGCCAGCAGTGTACCGGGACAGGGGAGCAATGAGCAGTTCTTC
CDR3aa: CASSVPGQGSNEQFF

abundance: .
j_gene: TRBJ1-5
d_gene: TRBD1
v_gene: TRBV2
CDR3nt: TGTGCCAGCAGTGAGTTTATGGACAGGTCATGGCAGCCCCAGCATTTT
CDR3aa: CASSEFMDRSWQPQHF

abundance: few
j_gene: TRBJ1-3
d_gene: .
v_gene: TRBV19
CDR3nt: TGTGCCAGTAGTATAGGGCACAGCCGAAACACCATATATTTT
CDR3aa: CASSIGHSRNTIYF

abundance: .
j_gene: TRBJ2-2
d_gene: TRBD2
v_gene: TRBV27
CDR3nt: TGTGCCAGCAGTCCGACGCTAGCGGGAGCAACGGCCGGGGAGCTGTTTTTT
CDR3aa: CASSPTLAGATAGELFF

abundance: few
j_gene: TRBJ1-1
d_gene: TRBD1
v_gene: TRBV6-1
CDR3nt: TGTGCCAGCAGTGCGGGACAGGGGCACACTGAAGCTTTCTTT
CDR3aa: CASSAGQGHTEAFF

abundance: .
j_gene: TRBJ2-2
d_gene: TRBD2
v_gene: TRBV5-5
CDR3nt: TGTGCCAGCAGCTTCGCGGGAGGGCGGACCGGGGAGCTGTTTTTT
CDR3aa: CASSFAGGRTGELFF

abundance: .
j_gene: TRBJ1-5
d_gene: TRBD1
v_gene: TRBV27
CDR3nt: TGTGCCAGCAGTAGCGGACAGGGGAGCAATCAGCCCCAGCATTTT
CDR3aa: CASSSGQGSNQPQHF

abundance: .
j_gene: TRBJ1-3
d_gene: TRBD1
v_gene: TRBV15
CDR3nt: TGTGCCACCAGCAGGGACAGGGCTGGAAACACCATATATTTT
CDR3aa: CATSRDRAGNTIYF

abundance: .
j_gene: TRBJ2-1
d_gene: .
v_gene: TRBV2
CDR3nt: TGTGCCAGCAGTGGCCTACGTCTGAGCTCCTACAATGAGCAGTTCTTC
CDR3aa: CASSGLRLSSYNEQFF

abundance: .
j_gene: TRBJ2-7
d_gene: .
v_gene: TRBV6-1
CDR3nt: TGTGCCAGCAGTGAAGAAGTGGGGGGTACTTACGAGCAGTACTTC
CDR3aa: CASSEEVGGTYEQYF

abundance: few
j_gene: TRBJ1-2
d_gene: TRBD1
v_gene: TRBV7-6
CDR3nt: TGTGCCAGCAGCTTAGGGACAGGGCCCATCTATGGCTACACCTTC
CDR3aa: CASSLGTGPIYGYTF

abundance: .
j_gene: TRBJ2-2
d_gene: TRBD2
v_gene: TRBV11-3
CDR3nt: TGTGCCAGCAGCTTAGGTCTAGCGGTAAACACCGGGGAGCTGTTTTTT
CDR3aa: CASSLGLAVNTGELFF

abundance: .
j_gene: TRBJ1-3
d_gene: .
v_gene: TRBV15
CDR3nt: TGTGCCACCAGCAGGGGCCTGACGGGGACTTCTGGAAACACCATATATTTT
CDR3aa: CATSRGLTGTSGNTIYF

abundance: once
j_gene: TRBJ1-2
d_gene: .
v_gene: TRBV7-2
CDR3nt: TGTGCCAGCAGCTTAGACACAGCTAACTATGGCTACACCTTC
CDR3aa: CASSLDTANYGYTF

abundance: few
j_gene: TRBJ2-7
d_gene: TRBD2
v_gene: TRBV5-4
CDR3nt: TGTGCCAGCAGCCCGGAGGGTAGCGGGAGCTTCGAGCAGTACTTC
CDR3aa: CASSPEGSGSFEQYF

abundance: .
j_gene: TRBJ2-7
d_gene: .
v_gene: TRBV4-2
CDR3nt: TGTGCCAGCAGCCAAGCCGAGGGGGTTACAGGGACCCTCCTGTACGAGCAGTACTTC
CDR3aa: CASSQAEGVTGTLLYEQYF

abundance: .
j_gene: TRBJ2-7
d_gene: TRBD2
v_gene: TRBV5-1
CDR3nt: TGCGCCAGCAGCTTGGCCACTTCAGCGGGAATGTACGAGCAGTACTTC
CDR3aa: CASSLATSAGMYEQYF

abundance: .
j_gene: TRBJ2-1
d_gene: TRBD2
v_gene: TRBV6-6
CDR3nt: TGTGCCAGCAGCCTGACTAGCGGGAGGAATGAGCAGTTCTTC
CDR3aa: CASSLTSGRNEQFF

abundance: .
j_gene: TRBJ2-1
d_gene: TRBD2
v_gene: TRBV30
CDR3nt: TGTGCCTGGAGTATTAGCGGGAGTGGGTCCTACAATGAGCAGTTCTTC
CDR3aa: CAWSISGSGSYNEQFF

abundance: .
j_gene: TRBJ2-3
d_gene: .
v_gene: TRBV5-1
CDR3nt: TGCGCCAGCAGCCGAGCGGGTCCGGGCACAGATACGCAGTATTTT
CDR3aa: CASSRAGPGTDTQYF

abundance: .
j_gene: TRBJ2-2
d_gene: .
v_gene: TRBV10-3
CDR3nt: TGTGCCATCAGTGTAGCCCAGAACACCGGGGAGCTGTTTTTT
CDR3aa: CAISVAQNTGELFF

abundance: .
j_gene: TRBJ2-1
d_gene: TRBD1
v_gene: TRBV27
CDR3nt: TGTGCCAGCAGTCTCCGGACAGGTCTTGGTCCATACCAGTTCTTC
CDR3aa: CASSLRTGLGPYQFF

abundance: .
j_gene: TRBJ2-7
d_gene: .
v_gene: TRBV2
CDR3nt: TGTGCCAGCAGTGGTCAGACCTACGAGCAGTACTTC
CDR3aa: CASSGQTYEQYF

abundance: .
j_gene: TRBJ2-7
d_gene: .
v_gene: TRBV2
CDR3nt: TGTGCCAGCAGTGAAGGTATCCTTTCCGAGCAGTACTTC
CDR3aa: CASSEGILSEQYF

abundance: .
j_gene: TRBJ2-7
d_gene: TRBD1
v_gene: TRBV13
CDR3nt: TGTGCCAGCAGCTTACGGACAGGGGGATCCTACGAGCAGTACTTC
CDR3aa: CASSLRTGGSYEQYF

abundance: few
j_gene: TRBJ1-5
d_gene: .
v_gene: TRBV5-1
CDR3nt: TGCGCCAGCAGCTTTCGGGGGAGGCGGATCAATCAGCCCCAGCATTTT
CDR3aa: CASSFRGRRINQPQHF

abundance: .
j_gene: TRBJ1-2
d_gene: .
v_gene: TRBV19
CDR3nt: TGTGCCGTCGAGATGGTGCGGGGGCGCGAGTATGCTGGCTACACCTTC
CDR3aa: CAVEMVRGREYAGYTF

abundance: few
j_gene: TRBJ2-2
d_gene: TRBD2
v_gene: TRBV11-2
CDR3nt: TGTGCCAGCAGCTTGTCCCTGTGGCGGGAGACCGACACCGGGGAGCTGTTTTTT
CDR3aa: CASSLSLWRETDTGELFF

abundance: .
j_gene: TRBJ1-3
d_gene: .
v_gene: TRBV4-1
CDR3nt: TGCGCCAGCAGCCAAGTCCCGCCAGGACAAGTCTCTGGAAACACCATATATTTT
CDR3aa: CASSQVPPGQVSGNTIYF

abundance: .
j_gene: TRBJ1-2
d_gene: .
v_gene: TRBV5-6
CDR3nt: TGTGCCAGCAGACGGGAGGGCTTTGGCTACACCTTC
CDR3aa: CASRREGFGYTF

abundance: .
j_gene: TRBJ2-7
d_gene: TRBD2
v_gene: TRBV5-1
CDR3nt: TGCGCCAGCAGCCAATCGGGACTAGCGGGAGTGTACGAGCAGTACTTC
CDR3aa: CASSQSGLAGVYEQYF

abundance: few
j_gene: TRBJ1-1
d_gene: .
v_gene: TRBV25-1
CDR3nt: TGTGCCAGCAGTGAATGGGGCAGGCCGAACACTGAAGCTTTCTTT
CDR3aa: CASSEWGRPNTEAFF

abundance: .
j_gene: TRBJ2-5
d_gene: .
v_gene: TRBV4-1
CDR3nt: TGCGCCAGCAGCCAACTAGCGTACGCCGAATACCAAGAGACCCAGTACTTC
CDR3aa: CASSQLAYAEYQETQYF

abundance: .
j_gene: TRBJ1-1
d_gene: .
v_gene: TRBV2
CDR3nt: TGTGCCAGCAGGAGACAGGTGACTGAAGCTTTCTTT
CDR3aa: CASRRQVTEAFF

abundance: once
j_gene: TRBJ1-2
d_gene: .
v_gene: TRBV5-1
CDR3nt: TGCGCCAGCAGCTTGGGGCAGGGAAAGGACTATGGCTACACCTTC
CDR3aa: CASSLGQGKDYGYTF

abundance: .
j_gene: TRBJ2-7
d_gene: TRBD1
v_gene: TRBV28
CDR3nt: TGTGCCTCTGCGAAAGGGGGACAGGGACCCTACGAGCAGTACTTC
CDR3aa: CASAKGGQGPYEQYF

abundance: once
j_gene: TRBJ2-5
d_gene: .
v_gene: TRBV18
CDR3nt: TGTGCCAGCTCACCGCTGAATAGCGGCCAAGAGACCCAGTACTTC
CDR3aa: CASSPLNSGQETQYF

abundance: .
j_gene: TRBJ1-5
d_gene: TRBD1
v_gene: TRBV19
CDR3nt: TGTGCCAGTAGTATTCCGAGACAGGGGCTTCAGCCCCAGCATTTT
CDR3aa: CASSIPRQGLQPQHF